These 29 T cell receptor beta chains were sequenced from one sample in a study of cytomegalovirus exposure and HLA in healthy donors. The PCR was carried out with 60 Vbeta primers and 13 Jbeta primers. The assay was immunoSEQ multiplex PCR, and TCRdb's table has in-frame clones only and misses some. Of over 200,000 clones listed, about four fifths are singletons. The sample consisted of PBMCs. The receptor set was obtained from a man in his forties in good health and CMV-seropositive.

The chain combines TRBV11-3 with TRBJ2-1; 9 nucleotides line up with TRBD2. Germline lookup yields CDR1 SGHNT and CDR2 YENEEA. The CDR3 extends over 16 amino acids. V was clipped by 4 bases and J by 8 bases; unmatched bases: 12. The CDR3 coding sequence is TGTGCCAGCAGCTCCTCCGGGACCCGCGGGGGGGATGAGCAGTTCTTC. Protein: CASSSSGTRGGDEQFF.

Notes on this clone: One end of the junction fails to match germline, which may point to a read error. The V call is TRBV7-7, the J call TRBJ2-3; TRBD2 matches at 7 bases. CDR1 SSHAT and CDR2 FNYEAQ come from the germline V gene (reference sequence). The CDR3 spans 13 residues. DNA for the CDR3: TGTGCTAGCAGCTTAGCGGGCCAAGATACGCAGTATTTT. As protein: CASSLAGQDTQYF.

This clone showed up just a few times. The J gene is TRBJ2-7, the V gene TRBV4-1, with TRBD1 matching 7 bases. This CDR3 is built from 14 residues. The germline V gene has CDR1 MGHRA and CDR2 YSYEKL. With V trimmed by 1 base and J by 0 bases, 0 bases remained unmatched. The CDR3 DNA reads TGCGCCAGCAGCCAAGGACAGGGCTCCTACGAGCAGTACGTC. Amino acid sequence: CASSQGQGSYEQYV.

This clone was observed a few times. The chain couples TRBV5-6 to TRBJ2-2; weak D call: TRBD2 (6 bases). Germline V gene data show CDR1 as SGHDT and CDR2 as YYEEEE. Trimming removed 1 base at V and 1 base at J, with 8 bases between. This CDR3 spans 15 amino acids. In DNA form, the CDR3 reads TGTGCCAGCAGCTTGATAGCGGTGAACACCGGGGAGCTGTTTTTT. Translation gives CASSLIAVNTGELFF. Combining the CDR3 with reference TRBV5-6 and TRBJ2-2 gives the whole variable domain DAGVTQSPTHLIKTRGQQVTLRCSPKSGHDTVSWYQQALGQGPQFIFQYYEEEERQRGNFPDRFSGHQFPNYSSELNVNALLLGDSALYLCASSLIAVNTGELFFGEGSRLTVL.

This clone was picked up one time. The V gene is TRBV30, the J gene TRBJ1-2; D is unclear. The germline CDR1 and CDR2 sequences are GTSNPN and SVGIG (reference sequence). V was cut by 2 bases and J by 7 bases, with 14 bases left in between. This CDR3 has 13 residues. The CDR3 is CAWSLTTGGGYTF. As DNA, the CDR3 is TGTGCCTGGAGTTTAACGACGGGTGGTGGCTACACCTTC.

The CDR3 DNA sequence: TGTGCCAGCAGCCGAAACAGGGTTGGCGAGCAGTACGTC. This codes for CASSRNRVGEQYV. The chain carries TRBV27 and TRBJ2-7, with D possibly TRBD1 on 6 matching bases. V lost 6 bases and J 6 bases, leaving 15 bases between the germline ends. This CDR3 spans 13 amino acids. Looked up from germline, CDR1 is MNHEY and CDR2 is SMNVEV (reference sequence).

The chain is built from TRBV11-1 and TRBJ2-1, with D possibly being TRBD1 (10 bases). The CDR3 loop spans 17 amino acids. Germline CDR1 and CDR2: SGHAT and FQDESV (reference sequence). V was shortened by 4 bases and J by 7 bases, with 23 bases between the two germline ends. The CDR3 is CASSSGQGGTSLNEQFF. CDR3 bases: TGTGCCAGCAGCTCCGGACAGGGGGGGACTAGCTTAAATGAGCAGTTCTTC.

About this clone itself: The same CDR3 is also encoded by other DNA sequences in this sample. The chain joins TRBV27 to TRBJ2-2; possible D gene TRBD1, 5 bases. Germline CDR1 reads MNHEY; CDR2 reads SMNVEV (reference sequence). V lost 2 bases and J lost 5, with 6 bases in between. This CDR3 has 13 residues. The CDR3 region has the DNA TGTGCCAGCAGTTTAAGGGGAACCGGGGAGCTGTTTTTT. Its translation: CASSLRGTGELFF.

The rearrangement links TRBV11-3 to TRBJ2-3; D is unclear. The CDR3 is 13 amino acids. The V gene's germline CDR1 is SGHNT and CDR2 YENEEA. Trimming removed 5 bases at V and 0 bases at J, with 6 bases between. Written as DNA, the CDR3 is TGTGCCAGCAGCCTCACTAGCACAGATACGCAGTATTTT. Protein sequence: CASSLTSTDTQYF. Complete variable domain (other parts from reference TRBV11-3 and TRBJ2-3): EAGVVQSPRYKIIEKKQPVAFWCNPISGHNTLYWYLQNLGQGPELLIRYENEEAVDDSQLPKDRFSAERLKGVDSTLKIQPAELGDSAVYLCASSLTSTDTQYFGPGTRLTVL.

V is TRBV11-2 and J is TRBJ2-1; the D is unclear. CDR1 SGHAT and CDR2 FQNNGV come from the germline V gene. The V gene lost 6 bases and the J gene lost 0 bases, with 12 bases spanning the gap. The CDR3 sequence is 15 residues long. CDR3 sequence: CASSPDTSSYNEQFF. The CDR3 nucleotides are TGTGCCAGCAGTCCAGACACGAGCTCCTACAATGAGCAGTTCTTC.

This chain connects TRBV5-1 to TRBJ2-1; 10 nucleotides line up with TRBD2. Germline V gives CDR1 SGHRS, CDR2 YFSETQ. The CDR3 covers 15 residues. Trimming cost V 1 base and J 9 bases; bases outside gene matches: 7. The CDR3, as DNA: TGCGCCAGCAGCTTGTTCCTAGCGGGAGAGGGTGAGCAGTTCTTC. Translated: CASSLFLAGEGEQFF.

This chain links TRBV7-6 with TRBJ2-7; the match to TRBD1 covers 9 bases. The CDR3 extends over 16 amino acids. From germline, CDR1 is SGHVS and CDR2 FNYEAQ. J lost 5 bases, V lost 2 bases, and 10 bases had no gene match. DNA for the CDR3: TGTGCCAGCAGCTTATCATGGGCGGGACAGGGTAACGAGCAGTACTTC. It translates to CASSLSWAGQGNEQYF. The full variable domain, completed using reference TRBV7-6 and TRBJ2-7, is GAGVSQSPRYKVTKRGQDVALRCDPISGHVSLYWYRQALGQGPEFLTYFNYEAQQDKSGLPNDRFSAERPEGSISTLTIQRTEQRDSAMYRCASSLSWAGQGNEQYFGPGTRLTVT.

V is TRBV27 and J is TRBJ1-2; D perhaps matches TRBD1 (6 bases). Deletions cut 5 bases from V and 3 bases from J, with 10 bases between. Germline assignment: CDR1 MNHEY and CDR2 SMNVEV (reference sequence). The CDR3 contains 13 residues. In DNA form, the CDR3 reads TGTGCCAGCAGTAACAGGGATGACTATGGCTACACCTTC. As protein: CASSNRDDYGYTF.

The count of this clone is one. CDR3 nucleotides: TGTGCCAGCAGCCTAAAGGGGACAGGGAACACTGAAGCTTTCTTT. This codes for CASSLKGTGNTEAFF. This chain links TRBV6-5 with TRBJ1-1, with TRBD1 matching over 8 bases. Germline CDR1 is MNHEY and CDR2 is SVGAGI. V shed 6 bases and J 1 base; nucleotides not matched to a gene: 7. This CDR3 is built from 15 residues.

The chain joins TRBV19 to TRBJ1-1; D perhaps matches TRBD1 (5 bases). CDR1 and CDR2 (germline): LNHDA, SQIVND (reference sequence). V gave up 4 bases and J gave up 4 bases, with 16 bases separating them. This CDR3 contains 15 residues. The CDR3 loop is CASSTTIGGSTEAFF. The CDR3 DNA reads as TGTGCCAGTAGTACAACCATCGGGGGAAGCACTGAAGCTTTCTTT. Based on the CDR3 plus reference TRBV19 and TRBJ1-1, the full variable domain is DGGITQSPKYLFRKEGQNVTLSCEQNLNHDAMYWYRQDPGQGLRLIYYSQIVNDFQKGDIAEGYSVSREKKESFPLTVTSAQKNPTAFYLCASSTTIGGSTEAFFGQGTRLTVV.

The V call is TRBV27, the J call TRBJ2-7; 7 bases match TRBD2. This CDR3 comprises 14 residues. Trimming took 2 bases from V and 8 from J; bases not matched to a gene: 9. From germline, CDR1 is MNHEY and CDR2 SMNVEV (reference sequence). The CDR3 region is CASSLGLEVGQQYF. CDR3 nucleotide sequence: TGTGCCAGCAGTTTAGGACTAGAGGTCGGACAGCAGTACTTC.

This chain joins TRBV5-1 and TRBJ2-4; TRBD1 might be the D (5 bases). Germline loops: CDR1 SGHRS, CDR2 YFSETQ. V dropped 0 bases and J dropped 2 bases, with 9 bases sitting between them. This CDR3 has 15 residues. The CDR3 bases are TGCGCCAGCAGCTTGGTATCAGGGTCCAAAAACATTCAGTACTTC. This gives the protein CASSLVSGSKNIQYF. The full variable domain, completed using reference TRBV5-1 and TRBJ2-4, is KAGVTQTPRYLIKTRGQQVTLSCSPISGHRSVSWYQQTPGQGLQFLFEYFSETQRNKGNFPGRFSGRQFSNSRSEMNVSTLELGDSALYLCASSLVSGSKNIQYFGAGTRLSVL.

Here the CDR3 reads CASSLAGTDTEAFF. In DNA, the CDR3 is TGTGCCAGCAGTTTGGCGGGGACGGACACTGAAGCTTTCTTT. V and J are TRBV27 and TRBJ1-1, with a possible D match to TRBD1 (5 bases). With 3 bases removed from V and 3 bases from J, the gap between germline ends came to 11 bases. The germline CDR1 and CDR2 sequences are MNHEY and SMNVEV (reference sequence). The CDR3 spans 14 residues.

The chain uses TRBV5-6 and TRBJ2-7, with 8 bases that match TRBD2. CDR1 and CDR2 from the germline V gene are SGHDT and YYEEEE. Losses at the gene ends were 0 bases for V and 4 bases for J; bases not matched to a gene: 9. The CDR3 loop spans 16 amino acids. This chain's CDR3 is CASSLAPSGRRYEQYF. The CDR3 nucleotides are TGTGCCAGCAGCTTGGCCCCGAGCGGGAGACGTTACGAGCAGTACTTC.

This clone was counted between two and nine times. This chain links TRBV14 with TRBJ2-1; D gene uncertain. Trimming left V 1 base short and J 5 bases short, with 12 bases between. This CDR3 comprises 15 residues. In germline, CDR1 is SGHDN, CDR2 FVKESK. CDR3 sequence (DNA): TGTGCCAGCAGCCAAGCTATTCCATATGACAATGAGCAGTTCTTC. As protein: CASSQAIPYDNEQFF.

This clone was seen a single time. The V gene is TRBV27, the J gene TRBJ2-7; 7 bases fit TRBD1. V lost 6 bases to trimming and J lost 5 bases; unmatched junction nucleotides: 4. Germline V CDR1 and CDR2: MNHEY, SMNVEV (reference sequence). The length of the CDR3 is 12 residues. CDR3 region: CASRDRANEQYF. The CDR3 DNA follows: TGTGCCAGCAGAGACAGGGCCAACGAGCAGTACTTC.

This chain connects TRBV5-1 to TRBJ2-7; no clear D. Trimming took 0 bases from V and 4 from J, leaving 5 bases between them. This CDR3 has 12 residues. Germline lookup yields CDR1 SGHRS and CDR2 YFSETQ. In DNA, the CDR3 is TGCGCCAGCAGCTTGGACTTGTACGAGCAGTACTTC. Residues: CASSLDLYEQYF.

The V call is TRBV10-1, the J call TRBJ2-2; no firm D call. Germline loops: CDR1 WNHNN, CDR2 SYGVQD (reference sequence). This CDR3 is 11 amino acids long. V gave up 6 bases and J gave up 8 bases, with 7 bases separating them. The CDR3 nucleotides are TGCGCCAGCAGAGGAGCGGGGGAGCTGTTTTTT. Translating gives CASRGAGELFF.

V usage is TRBV27 and J usage is TRBJ2-3, with D unresolved. CDR3 length: 11 residues. V was clipped by 6 bases and J by 4 bases, with 5 bases between them. The germline V gene has CDR1 MNHEY and CDR2 SMNVEV (reference sequence). The CDR3 loop reads CASRNSDTQYF. For the CDR3, the DNA is TGTGCCAGCAGAAACTCAGATACGCAGTATTTT.

This clone was seen only a few times. The CDR3 bases are TGTGCCAGCAGCTTAACGGCAGGATGGCCCTCCAATGAGCAGTTCTTC. Protein sequence: CASSLTAGWPSNEQFF. The rearrangement links TRBV7-3 to TRBJ2-1; no firm D call. V lost 0 bases and J lost 6, with 15 bases in between. CDR3 length: 16 amino acids. Germline V gene lookup returns CDR1 SGHTA and CDR2 FQGTGA.

This clone was seen only once. The rearrangement uses TRBV5-1 and TRBJ2-1, with D possibly matching TRBD2 (5 bases). Germline V gives CDR1 SGHRS, CDR2 YFSETQ. The CDR3 runs to 14 residues. Trimming took 0 bases from V and 4 from J, leaving 8 bases between them. DNA for the CDR3: TGCGCCAGCAGCTTGGACAGCGGTTACAATGAGCAGTTCTTC. It is translated as CASSLDSGYNEQFF.

V usage is TRBV6-5 and J usage is TRBJ1-2, with D maybe TRBD1 (5 bases). Trimming stripped 5 bases from V and 4 bases from J, with 14 bases between. Germline-derived CDR1 and CDR2 are MNHEY and SVGAGI. There are 14 residues in the CDR3. The CDR3 reads CASSPFWTSYGYTF. Here the CDR3 DNA reads TGTGCCAGCAGTCCCTTTTGGACATCCTATGGCTACACCTTC.

The chain employs TRBV5-1 and TRBJ2-2; maybe TRBD1 (6 bases). The germline V gene has CDR1 SGHRS and CDR2 YFSETQ. The CDR3 is made up of 15 amino acids. With 2 bases removed from V and 8 bases from J, the gap between germline ends came to 16 bases. This CDR3 is CASSFMDSLNGELFF. The DNA for the CDR3 is TGCGCCAGCAGCTTCATGGACAGCCTTAATGGGGAGCTGTTTTTT.

J is TRBJ2-7 and V is TRBV9; 12 bases agree with TRBD2. V trimming: 4 bases; J trimming: 1 base; junction bases outside the gene matches: 6. This CDR3 region has 16 residues. The V gene's germline CDR1 is SGDLS and CDR2 YYNGEE. In DNA, the CDR3 is TGTGCCAGCAGCCCCACTGGGACTAGCGGGTCCTACGAGCAGTACTTC. It specifies CASSPTGTSGSYEQYF.